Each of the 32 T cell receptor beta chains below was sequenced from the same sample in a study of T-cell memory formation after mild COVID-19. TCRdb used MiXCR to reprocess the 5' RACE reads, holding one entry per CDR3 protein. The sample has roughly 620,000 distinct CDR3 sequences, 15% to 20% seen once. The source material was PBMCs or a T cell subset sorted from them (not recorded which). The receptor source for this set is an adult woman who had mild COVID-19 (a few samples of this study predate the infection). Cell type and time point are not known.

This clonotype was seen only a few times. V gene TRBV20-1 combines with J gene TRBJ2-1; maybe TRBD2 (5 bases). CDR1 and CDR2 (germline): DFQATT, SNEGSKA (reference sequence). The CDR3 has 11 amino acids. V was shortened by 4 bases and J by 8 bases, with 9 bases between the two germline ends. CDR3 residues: CSAILGDEQFF. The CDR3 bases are TGCAGTGCTATACTAGGTGATGAGCAGTTCTTC.

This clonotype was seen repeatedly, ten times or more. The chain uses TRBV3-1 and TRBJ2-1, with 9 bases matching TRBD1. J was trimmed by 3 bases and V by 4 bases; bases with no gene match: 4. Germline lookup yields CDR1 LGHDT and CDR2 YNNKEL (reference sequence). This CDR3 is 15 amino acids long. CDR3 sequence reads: CASSPDRGGYNEQFF. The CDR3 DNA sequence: TGTGCCAGCAGCCCGGACAGGGGAGGCTACAATGAGCAGTTCTTC.

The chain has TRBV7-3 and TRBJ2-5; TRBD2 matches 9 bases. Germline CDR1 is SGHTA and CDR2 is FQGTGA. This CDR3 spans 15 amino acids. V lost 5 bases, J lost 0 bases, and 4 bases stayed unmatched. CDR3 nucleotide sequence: TGTGCCAGCAGCGTATCTAGCGGGGACCAAGAGACCCAGTACTTC. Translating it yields CASSVSSGDQETQYF.

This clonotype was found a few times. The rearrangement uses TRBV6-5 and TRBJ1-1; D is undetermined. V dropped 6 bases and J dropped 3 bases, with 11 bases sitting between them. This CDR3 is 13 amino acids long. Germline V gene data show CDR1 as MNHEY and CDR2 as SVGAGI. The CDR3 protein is CASRPTEYTEAFF. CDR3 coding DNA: TGTGCCAGCAGGCCGACCGAATACACTGAAGCTTTCTTT.

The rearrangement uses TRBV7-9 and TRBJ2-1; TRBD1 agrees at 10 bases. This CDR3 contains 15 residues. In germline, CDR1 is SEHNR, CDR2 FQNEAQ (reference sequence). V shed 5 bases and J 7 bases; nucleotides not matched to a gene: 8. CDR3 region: CASSTRQGAGNEQFF. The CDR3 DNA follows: TGTGCCAGCAGCACACGACAGGGGGCGGGAAATGAGCAGTTCTTC.

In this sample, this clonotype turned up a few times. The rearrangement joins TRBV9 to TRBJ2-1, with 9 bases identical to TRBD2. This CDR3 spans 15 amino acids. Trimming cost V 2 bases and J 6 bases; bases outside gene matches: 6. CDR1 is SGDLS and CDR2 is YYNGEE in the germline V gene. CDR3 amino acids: CASSVFSGRFNEQFF. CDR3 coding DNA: TGTGCCAGCAGCGTTTTTAGCGGGAGATTCAATGAGCAGTTCTTC.

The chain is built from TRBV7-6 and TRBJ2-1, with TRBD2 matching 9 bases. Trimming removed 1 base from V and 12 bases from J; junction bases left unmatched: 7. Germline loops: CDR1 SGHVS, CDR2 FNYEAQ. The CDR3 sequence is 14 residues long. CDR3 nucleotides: TGTGCCAGCAGCTTAGAGGCTAGCGGGGCCTTGCAGTTCTTC. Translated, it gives CASSLEASGALQFF.

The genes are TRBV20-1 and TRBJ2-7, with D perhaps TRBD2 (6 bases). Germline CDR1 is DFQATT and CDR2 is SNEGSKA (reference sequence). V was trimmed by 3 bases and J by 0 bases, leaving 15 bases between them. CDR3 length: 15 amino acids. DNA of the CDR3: TGCAGTGCTAGCCGGGGAGCGGGTGCCTCCTACGAGCAGTACTTC. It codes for CSASRGAGASYEQYF.

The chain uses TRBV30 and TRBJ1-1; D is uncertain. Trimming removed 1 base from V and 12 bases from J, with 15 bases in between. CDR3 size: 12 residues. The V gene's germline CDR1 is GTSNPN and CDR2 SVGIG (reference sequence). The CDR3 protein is CAWSDPPRSPFF. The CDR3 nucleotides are TGTGCCTGGAGTGACCCCCCCCGGTCACCTTTCTTT.

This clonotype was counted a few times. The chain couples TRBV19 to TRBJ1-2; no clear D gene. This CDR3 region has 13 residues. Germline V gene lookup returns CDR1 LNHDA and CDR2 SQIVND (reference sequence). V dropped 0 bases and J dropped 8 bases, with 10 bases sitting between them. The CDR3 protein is CASSIDQYSGYTF. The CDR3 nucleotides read TGTGCCAGTAGTATAGATCAGTACAGCGGCTACACCTTC.

The CDR3 nucleotides are TGTGCCAGCAGTTTAGTGACAGGGATAGATACGCAGTATTTT. It specifies CASSLVTGIDTQYF. This chain links TRBV12-3 or TRBV12-4 with TRBJ2-3; 7 nucleotides agree with TRBD1. This CDR3 has 14 residues. After removal of 1 base from V and 5 bases from J, the junction contained 3 bases not matched to a gene.

CDR3 bases: TGTGCCAGCAGCTCGGGACTAGCCTATGAGCAGTTCTTC. Translated, it gives CASSSGLAYEQFF. The chain couples TRBV11-2 to TRBJ2-1; 9 bases align to TRBD2. The CDR3 sequence is 13 residues long. Trimming cost V 4 bases and J 8 bases; bases outside gene matches: 3. CDR1 and CDR2 from the germline V gene are SGHAT and FQNNGV.

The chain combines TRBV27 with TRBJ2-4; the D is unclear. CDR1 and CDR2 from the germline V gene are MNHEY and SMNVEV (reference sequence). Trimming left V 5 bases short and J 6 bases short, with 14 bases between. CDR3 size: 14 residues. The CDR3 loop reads CASSPDTGRNIQYF. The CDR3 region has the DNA TGTGCCAGCAGTCCGGATACGGGTCGAAACATTCAGTACTTC.

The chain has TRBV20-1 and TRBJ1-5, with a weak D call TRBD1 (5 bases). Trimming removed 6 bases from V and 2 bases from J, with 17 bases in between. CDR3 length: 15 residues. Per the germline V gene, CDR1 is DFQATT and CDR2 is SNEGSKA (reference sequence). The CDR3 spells CSAMGSRGGNQPQHF. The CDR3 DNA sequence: TGCAGTGCGATGGGGTCGAGAGGGGGCAATCAGCCCCAGCATTTT.

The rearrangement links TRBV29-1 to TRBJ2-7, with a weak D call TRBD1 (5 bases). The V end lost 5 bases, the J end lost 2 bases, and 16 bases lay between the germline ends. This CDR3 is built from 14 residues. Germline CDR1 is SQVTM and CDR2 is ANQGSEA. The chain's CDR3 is CSVLPADSAYEQYF. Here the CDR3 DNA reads TGCAGCGTTCTCCCCGCCGACAGCGCCTACGAGCAGTACTTC.

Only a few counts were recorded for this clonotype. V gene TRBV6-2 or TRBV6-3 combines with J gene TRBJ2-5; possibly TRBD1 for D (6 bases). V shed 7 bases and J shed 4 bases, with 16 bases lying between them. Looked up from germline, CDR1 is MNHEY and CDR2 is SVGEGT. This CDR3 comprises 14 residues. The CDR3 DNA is TGTGCCAGCACCGCGAGGGTAGGGGGAGAGACCCAGTACTTC. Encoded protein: CASTARVGGETQYF.

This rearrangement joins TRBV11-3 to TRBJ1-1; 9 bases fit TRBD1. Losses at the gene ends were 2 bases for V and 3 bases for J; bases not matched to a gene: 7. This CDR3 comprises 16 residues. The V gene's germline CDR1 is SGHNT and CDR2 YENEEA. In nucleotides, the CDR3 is TGTGCCAGCAGCTTAAGTTATACAGGGGGCTACACTGAAGCTTTCTTT. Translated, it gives CASSLSYTGGYTEAFF. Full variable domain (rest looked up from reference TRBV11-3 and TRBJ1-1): EAGVVQSPRYKIIEKKQPVAFWCNPISGHNTLYWYLQNLGQGPELLIRYENEEAVDDSQLPKDRFSAERLKGVDSTLKIQPAELGDSAVYLCASSLSYTGGYTEAFFGQGTRLTVV.

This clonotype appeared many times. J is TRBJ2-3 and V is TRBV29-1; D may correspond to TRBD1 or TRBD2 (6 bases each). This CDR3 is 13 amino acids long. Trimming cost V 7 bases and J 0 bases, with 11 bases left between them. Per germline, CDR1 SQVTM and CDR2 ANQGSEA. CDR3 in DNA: TGCAGCGGGAGGGGGACAAGCACAGATACGCAGTATTTT. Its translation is CSGRGTSTDTQYF.

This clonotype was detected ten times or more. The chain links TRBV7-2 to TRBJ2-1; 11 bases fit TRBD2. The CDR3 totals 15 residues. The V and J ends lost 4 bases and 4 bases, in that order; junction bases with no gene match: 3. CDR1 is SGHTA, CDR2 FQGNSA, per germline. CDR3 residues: CASSSTSGRYNEQFF. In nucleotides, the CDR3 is TGTGCCAGCAGCTCAACTAGCGGGAGATACAATGAGCAGTTCTTC.

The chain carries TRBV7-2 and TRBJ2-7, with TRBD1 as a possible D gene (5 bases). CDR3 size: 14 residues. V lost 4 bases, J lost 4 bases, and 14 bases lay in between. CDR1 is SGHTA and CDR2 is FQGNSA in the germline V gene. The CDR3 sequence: CASSSTSRVYEQYF. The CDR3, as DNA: TGTGCCAGCAGCTCAACCTCCAGGGTTTACGAGCAGTACTTC.

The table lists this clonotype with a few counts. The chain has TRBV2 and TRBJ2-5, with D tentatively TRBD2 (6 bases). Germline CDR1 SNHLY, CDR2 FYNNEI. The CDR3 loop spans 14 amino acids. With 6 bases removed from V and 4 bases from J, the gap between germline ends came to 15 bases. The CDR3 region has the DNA TGTGCCAGCAGCCTAATGACTAGTGGAGAGACCCAGTACTTC. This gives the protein CASSLMTSGETQYF.

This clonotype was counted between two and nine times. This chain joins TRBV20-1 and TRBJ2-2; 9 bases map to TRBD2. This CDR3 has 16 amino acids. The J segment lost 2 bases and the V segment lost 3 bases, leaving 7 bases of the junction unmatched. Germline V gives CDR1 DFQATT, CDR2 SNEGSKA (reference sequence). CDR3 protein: CSARDLLAGNTGELFF. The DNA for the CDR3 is TGCAGTGCTAGGGATTTACTAGCGGGTAACACCGGGGAGCTGTTTTTT.

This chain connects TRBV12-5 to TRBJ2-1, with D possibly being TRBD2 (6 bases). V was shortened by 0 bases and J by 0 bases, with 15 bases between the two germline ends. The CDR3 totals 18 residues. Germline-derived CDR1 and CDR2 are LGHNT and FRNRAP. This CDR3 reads CASGLVHPSASSYNEQFF. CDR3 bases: TGTGCTAGTGGTTTGGTACACCCTAGCGCAAGCTCCTACAATGAGCAGTTCTTC. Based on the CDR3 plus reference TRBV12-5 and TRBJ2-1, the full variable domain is DARVTQTPRHKVTEMGQEVTMRCQPILGHNTVFWYRQTMMQGLELLAYFRNRAPLDDSGMPKDRFSAEMPDATLATLKIQPSEPRDSAVYFCASGLVHPSASSYNEQFFGPGTRLTVL.

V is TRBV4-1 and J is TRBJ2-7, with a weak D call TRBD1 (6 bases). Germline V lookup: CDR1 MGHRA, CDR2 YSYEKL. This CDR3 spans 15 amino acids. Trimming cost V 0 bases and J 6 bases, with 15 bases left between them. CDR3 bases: TGCGCCAGCAGCCAAGAGCCACAGGGAGTCTCCGAGCAGTACTTC. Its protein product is CASSQEPQGVSEQYF.

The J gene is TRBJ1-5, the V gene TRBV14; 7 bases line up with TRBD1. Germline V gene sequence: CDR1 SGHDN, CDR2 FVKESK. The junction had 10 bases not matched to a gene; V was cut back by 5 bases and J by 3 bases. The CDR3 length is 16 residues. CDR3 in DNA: TGTGCCAGCAGCGCACAATCGGACAGGTACAATCAGCCCCAGCATTTT. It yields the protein CASSAQSDRYNQPQHF. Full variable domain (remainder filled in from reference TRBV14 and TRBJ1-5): EAGVTQFPSHSVIEKGQTVTLRCDPISGHDNLYWYRRVMGKEIKFLLHFVKESKQDESGMPNNRFLAERTGGTYSTLKVQPAELEDSGVYFCASSAQSDRYNQPQHFGDGTRLSIL.

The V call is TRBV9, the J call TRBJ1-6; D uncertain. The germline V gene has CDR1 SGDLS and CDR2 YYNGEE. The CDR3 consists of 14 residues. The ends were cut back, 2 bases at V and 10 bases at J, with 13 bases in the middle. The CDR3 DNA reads TGTGCCAGCAGCGTGAGAAGCGGGGAATCACCCCTCCACTTT. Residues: CASSVRSGESPLHF.

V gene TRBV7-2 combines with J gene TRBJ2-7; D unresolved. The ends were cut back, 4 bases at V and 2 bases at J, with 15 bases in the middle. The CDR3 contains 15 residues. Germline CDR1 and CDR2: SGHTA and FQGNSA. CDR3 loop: CASSSSPTPTYEQYF. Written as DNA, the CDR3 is TGTGCCAGCAGCTCTTCTCCAACCCCGACCTACGAGCAGTACTTC.

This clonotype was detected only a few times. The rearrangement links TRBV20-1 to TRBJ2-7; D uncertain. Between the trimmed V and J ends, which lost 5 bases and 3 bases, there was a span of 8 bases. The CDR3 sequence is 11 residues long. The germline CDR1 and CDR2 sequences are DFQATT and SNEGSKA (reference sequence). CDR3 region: CSASRVYEQYF. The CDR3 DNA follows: TGCAGTGCTTCTAGAGTCTACGAGCAGTACTTC.

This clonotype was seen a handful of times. The CDR3 loop reads CASSLIGGHGDHNEQFF. The CDR3 bases are TGCGCCAGCAGCTTGATTGGCGGACACGGAGATCACAATGAGCAGTTCTTC. The chain couples TRBV5-1 to TRBJ2-1; D is possibly TRBD1 (5 bases). The germline gives CDR1 SGHRS, CDR2 YFSETQ. This CDR3 has 17 amino acids. The V gene lost 1 base and the J gene lost 5 bases, with 19 bases spanning the gap.

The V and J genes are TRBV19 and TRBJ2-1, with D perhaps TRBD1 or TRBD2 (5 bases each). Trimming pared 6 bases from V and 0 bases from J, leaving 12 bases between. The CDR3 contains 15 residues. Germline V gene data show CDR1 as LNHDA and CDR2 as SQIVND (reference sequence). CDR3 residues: CASRLGADSYNEQFF. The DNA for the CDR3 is TGTGCCAGTAGGCTCGGGGCGGACTCCTACAATGAGCAGTTCTTC.

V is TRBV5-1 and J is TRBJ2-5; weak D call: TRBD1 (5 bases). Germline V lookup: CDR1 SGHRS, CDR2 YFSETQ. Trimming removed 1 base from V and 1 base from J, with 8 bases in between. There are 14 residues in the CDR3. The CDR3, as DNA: TGCGCCAGCAGCTTGCAGGGCCCCCAAGAGACCCAGTACTTC. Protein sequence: CASSLQGPQETQYF.

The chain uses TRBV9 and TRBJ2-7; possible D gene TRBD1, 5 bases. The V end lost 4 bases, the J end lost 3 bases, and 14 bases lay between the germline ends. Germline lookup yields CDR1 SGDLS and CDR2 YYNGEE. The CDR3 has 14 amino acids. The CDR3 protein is CASSPEDTYYEQYF. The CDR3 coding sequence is TGTGCCAGCAGCCCAGAGGACACTTACTACGAGCAGTACTTC. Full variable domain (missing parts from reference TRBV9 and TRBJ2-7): DSGVTQTPKHLITATGQRVTLRCSPRSGDLSVYWYQQSLDQGLQFLIQYYNGEERAKGNILERFSAQQFPDLHSELNLSSLELGDSALYFCASSPEDTYYEQYFGPGTRLTVT.